This T cell receptor beta chain was sequenced during a study of cytomegalovirus exposure and HLA in healthy donors. Germline CDR1 is SGDLS and CDR2 is YYNGEE. V lost 4 bases and J lost 6; bases outside the gene matches: 7. The CDR3 has 16 residues. Vbeta (60) and Jbeta (13) primers were used in the PCR. Assay: immunoSEQ multiplex PCR; the TCRdb copy retains only in-frame clones and omits some. The sample has 140,000 to 150,000 clones; 72% are singletons. Sequenced: PBMCs. The source is a man in his forties in good health and CMV-seronegative. The J gene is TRBJ2-1, the V gene TRBV9, with 13 bases lining up with TRBD2. Here the CDR3 DNA reads TGTGCCAGCAGCACGACACTAGCGGGAGGGCGCAATGAGCAGTTCTTC. It encodes CASSTTLAGGRNEQFF. The full variable domain, rest sourced from reference TRBV9 and TRBJ2-1, is DSGVTQTPKHLITATGQRVTLRCSPRSGDLSVYWYQQSLDQGLQFLIQYYNGEERAKGNILERFSAQQFPDLHSELNLSSLELGDSALYFCASSTTLAGGRNEQFFGPGTRLTVL.